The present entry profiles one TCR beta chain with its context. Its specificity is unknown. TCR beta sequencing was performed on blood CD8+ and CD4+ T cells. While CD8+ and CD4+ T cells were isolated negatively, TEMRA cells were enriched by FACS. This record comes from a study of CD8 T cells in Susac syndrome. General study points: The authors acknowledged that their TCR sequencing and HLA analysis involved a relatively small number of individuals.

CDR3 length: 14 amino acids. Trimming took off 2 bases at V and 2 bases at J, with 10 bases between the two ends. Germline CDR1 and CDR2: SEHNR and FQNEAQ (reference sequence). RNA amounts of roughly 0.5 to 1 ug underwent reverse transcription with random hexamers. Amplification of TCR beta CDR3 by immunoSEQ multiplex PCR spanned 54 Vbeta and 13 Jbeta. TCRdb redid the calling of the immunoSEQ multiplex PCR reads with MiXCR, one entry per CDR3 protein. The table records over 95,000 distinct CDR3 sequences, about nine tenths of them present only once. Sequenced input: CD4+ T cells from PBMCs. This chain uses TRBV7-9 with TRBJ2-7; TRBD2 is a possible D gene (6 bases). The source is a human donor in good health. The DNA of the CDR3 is TGTGCCAGCAGCTTACCGGGACTGACCTACGAGCAGTACTTC. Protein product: CASSLPGLTYEQYF.